These 27 T cell receptor beta chains share one sample of origin, sequenced in a study of a mutant IDH1 vaccine in newly diagnosed glioma. Documented time point: week 5, during vaccination. The vaccine gave 300 ug of a 20-mer mutant IDH1 peptide subcutaneously per dose. Their cognate antigens are unknown. Profiled with immunoSEQ multiplex PCR; TCRdb holds only in-frame clones, not every one. The table shows tens of thousands of clones, with just under 80% occurring only once. The sample here was PBMCs, taken from a glioma patient whose treatment included an IDH1 peptide vaccine. These receptors all stem from a man in his fifties with glioma.

This clone was found a few times. The CDR3 DNA is TGTGCCAGCAGCTCGACAGAACTTGAGACCCAGTACTTC. Encoded protein: CASSSTELETQYF. V is TRBV7-2 and J is TRBJ2-5, with D perhaps TRBD1 (5 bases). The CDR3 extends over 13 amino acids. Germline CDR1 and CDR2: SGHTA and FQGNSA. Trimming left V 4 bases short and J 5 bases short, with 11 bases between.

V usage is TRBV13 and J usage is TRBJ2-5; 7 nucleotides line up with TRBD2. The CDR3 loop spans 14 amino acids. Germline V gene sequence: CDR1 PRHDT, CDR2 FYEKMQ (reference sequence). V shed 4 bases and J 5 bases; nucleotides not matched to a gene: 7. CDR3 in DNA: TGTGCCAGCAGCTATCGGAGCGGGGACGAGACCCAGTACTTC. Its protein product is CASSYRSGDETQYF.

The J gene is TRBJ1-5, the V gene TRBV19; D gene unclear. The V gene's germline CDR1 is LNHDA and CDR2 SQIVND (reference sequence). Between the trimmed V and J ends, which lost 5 bases and 0 bases, there was a span of 5 bases. This CDR3 comprises 13 residues. In DNA form, the CDR3 reads TGTGCCAGTAGTTTGGATAGCAATCAGCCCCAGCATTTT. Translated, it gives CASSLDSNQPQHF.

The CDR3 spells CASSEDSTDTQYF. CDR3 DNA sequence: TGTGCCAGCAGTGAAGACAGCACAGATACGCAGTATTTT. The genes are TRBV2 and TRBJ2-3; D ambiguous. CDR1 and CDR2 (germline): SNHLY, FYNNEI. V dropped 1 base and J dropped 0 bases, with 2 bases sitting between them. The CDR3 sequence is 13 residues long.

V gene TRBV5-6 combines with J gene TRBJ1-2; TRBD1 might be the D (6 bases). The CDR3 runs to 14 residues. In germline, CDR1 is SGHDT, CDR2 YYEEEE. The germline V and J ends were trimmed by 4 bases and 1 base, with 11 bases remaining between them. CDR3 DNA: TGTGCCAGCAGCCCACAGGGATTTAACTATGGCTACACCTTC. Its protein is CASSPQGFNYGYTF. The variable domain in full, with the rest retrieved from reference TRBV5-6 and TRBJ1-2, is DAGVTQSPTHLIKTRGQQVTLRCSPKSGHDTVSWYQQALGQGPQFIFQYYEEEERQRGNFPDRFSGHQFPNYSSELNVNALLLGDSALYLCASSPQGFNYGYTFGSGTRLTVV.

This chain uses TRBV9 with TRBJ1-4; unclear D gene. Between the trimmed V and J ends, which lost 2 bases and 4 bases, there was a span of 9 bases. Germline lookup yields CDR1 SGDLS and CDR2 YYNGEE. The CDR3 runs to 14 residues. This CDR3 reads CASSVGFHNEKLFF. The CDR3 DNA follows: TGTGCCAGCAGCGTCGGGTTTCATAATGAAAAACTGTTTTTT.

The chain is built from TRBV4-1 and TRBJ2-1, with unresolved D. The V gene's germline CDR1 is MGHRA and CDR2 YSYEKL. V was clipped by 0 bases and J by 0 bases, with 9 bases between them. CDR3 length equals 16 residues. The chain's CDR3 is CASSQDYGSSYNEQFF. DNA for the CDR3: TGCGCCAGCAGCCAAGATTACGGCAGCTCCTACAATGAGCAGTTCTTC.

This rearrangement joins TRBV5-4 to TRBJ2-3; the D gene is possibly TRBD1 (7 bases). The CDR3 is 15 amino acids. The V gene's germline CDR1 is SGHNT and CDR2 YYREEE (reference sequence). The V end was cut by 3 bases, the J end by 1 base, with 12 bases between. The CDR3 protein is CASSSGGTGTDTQYF. The CDR3 DNA reads TGTGCCAGCAGCTCAGGGGGGACGGGCACAGATACGCAGTATTTT.

This rearrangement joins TRBV7-2 to TRBJ2-1, with D perhaps TRBD1 (5 bases). Germline loops: CDR1 SGHTA, CDR2 FQGNSA. This CDR3 has 14 amino acids. Trimming removed 6 bases at V and 0 bases at J, with 9 bases between. DNA for the CDR3: TGTGCCAGCAGTTCTGACAGCTCCTACAATGAGCAGTTCTTC. It translates to CASSSDSSYNEQFF.

This chain joins TRBV10-3 and TRBJ1-4; D gene unclear. The germline V gene has CDR1 ENHRY and CDR2 SYGVKD. This CDR3 has 14 amino acids. Trimming removed 6 bases at V and 7 bases at J, with 15 bases between. The CDR3 region is CAIRGPSSGEKLFF. DNA of the CDR3: TGTGCCATCAGGGGCCCTTCGTCCGGTGAAAAACTGTTTTTT.

This chain uses TRBV30 with TRBJ1-2, with unresolved D. V lost 0 bases and J 12 bases, leaving 11 bases between the germline ends. This CDR3 comprises 11 residues. Germline V CDR1 and CDR2: GTSNPN, SVGIG (reference sequence). CDR3 DNA sequence: TGTGCCTGGAGTGTTGGACGGCGGGACACCTTC. Its protein product is CAWSVGRRDTF.

The chain has TRBV5-6 and TRBJ2-3; D is ambiguous. V lost 0 bases and J lost 6, with 8 bases in between. This CDR3 is built from 13 residues. Germline V gene sequence: CDR1 SGHDT, CDR2 YYEEEE. Here the CDR3 reads CASSLVAEDTQYF. In DNA, the CDR3 is TGTGCCAGCAGCTTGGTGGCAGAGGATACGCAGTATTTT.

The chain recombines TRBV7-2 with TRBJ1-1; D is uncertain. There are 14 residues in the CDR3. The germline gives CDR1 SGHTA, CDR2 FQGNSA. The ends were cut back, 4 bases at V and 5 bases at J, with 14 bases in the middle. The CDR3 sequence is CASSYGDVRTEAFF. CDR3 sequence (DNA): TGTGCCAGCAGCTATGGCGACGTGCGGACTGAAGCTTTCTTT.

V gene TRBV15 combines with J gene TRBJ1-4; 7 positions agree with TRBD1. Germline CDR1 LNHNV, CDR2 YYDKDF (reference sequence). This CDR3 spans 17 amino acids. Unmatched junction bases numbered 13, after V lost 1 base and J lost 8 bases. The CDR3 is CATSRAGLRLGGEKLFF. The CDR3 DNA reads TGTGCCACCAGCAGAGCGGGTCTTAGATTAGGGGGCGAAAAACTGTTTTTT.

The CDR3 DNA follows: TGTGCCAGCAGCCAAGATCAGGCCTACGAGCAGTACTTC. Translating gives CASSQDQAYEQYF. This chain connects TRBV4-2 to TRBJ2-7; unclear D gene. With 0 bases removed from V and 2 bases from J, the gap between germline ends came to 5 bases. There are 13 residues in the CDR3. Germline CDR1 is LGHNA and CDR2 is YNFKEQ.

The chain uses TRBV7-2 and TRBJ2-7, with TRBD1 matching over 7 bases. The CDR3 is made up of 13 amino acids. V was pared by 6 bases and J by 7 bases, with 9 bases of the junction left unmatched. Germline V gene data show CDR1 as SGHTA and CDR2 as FQGNSA. CDR3 coding DNA: TGTGCCAGCAGAATGGGACAGCCGAATGAGCAGTACTTC. As protein: CASRMGQPNEQYF. The whole variable domain, remainder taken from reference TRBV7-2 and TRBJ2-7, is GAGVSQSPSNKVTEKGKDVELRCDPISGHTALYWYRQSLGQGLEFLIYFQGNSAPDKSGLPSDRFSAERTGGSVSTLTIQRTQQEDSAVYLCASRMGQPNEQYFGPGTRLTVT.

The V call is TRBV7-2, the J call TRBJ2-7; unclear D gene. Trimming stripped 0 bases from V and 6 bases from J, with 9 bases between. Per germline, CDR1 SGHTA and CDR2 FQGNSA. This CDR3 contains 13 residues. The CDR3 bases are TGTGCCAGCAGCTTAGCTGAGGCCTCCGAGCAGTACTTC. Translated, it gives CASSLAEASEQYF.

This chain links TRBV5-1 with TRBJ2-1, with 8 positions matching TRBD2. Germline V gene lookup returns CDR1 SGHRS and CDR2 YFSETQ. V lost 3 bases and J lost 7; bases outside the gene matches: 9. This CDR3 has 15 residues. CDR3 region: CASSWIAGTNNEQFF. In DNA, the CDR3 is TGCGCCAGCAGCTGGATAGCGGGGACTAATAATGAGCAGTTCTTC. Full variable domain (outside the CDR3, taken from reference TRBV5-1 and TRBJ2-1): KAGVTQTPRYLIKTRGQQVTLSCSPISGHRSVSWYQQTPGQGLQFLFEYFSETQRNKGNFPGRFSGRQFSNSRSEMNVSTLELGDSALYLCASSWIAGTNNEQFFGPGTRLTVL.

V is TRBV7-9 and J is TRBJ2-3; D is perhaps TRBD2 (6 bases). In germline, CDR1 is SEHNR, CDR2 FQNEAQ (reference sequence). V was cut by 11 bases and J by 0 bases, with 15 bases left in between. This CDR3 spans 14 amino acids. The CDR3 loop is CAARGPLSTDTQYF. CDR3 nucleotide sequence: TGTGCCGCGCGGGGCCCCCTTAGCACAGATACGCAGTATTTT.

The chain joins TRBV2 to TRBJ1-4; weak D call: TRBD1 (5 bases). CDR1 and CDR2 from the germline V gene are SNHLY and FYNNEI. Trimming removed 7 bases from V and 4 bases from J, with 28 bases in between. The CDR3 spans 19 residues. The DNA of the CDR3 is TGTGCCAGCACCCGAAGGGGAACGCAGCGCAGCAATAGTAATGAAAAACTGTTTTTT. Amino acids: CASTRRGTQRSNSNEKLFF.

J is TRBJ1-3 and V is TRBV7-2; 7 bases match TRBD1. The CDR3 extends over 14 amino acids. J lost 8 bases, V lost 1 base, and 5 bases had no gene match. Germline CDR1 SGHTA, CDR2 FQGNSA. CDR3 in amino acids: CASSLEPGGDTIYF. In DNA form, the CDR3 reads TGTGCCAGCAGCTTAGAGCCAGGGGGGGACACCATATATTTT.

A word on this clone: Other DNA sequences in this sample translate to the same CDR3. The V call is TRBV9, the J call TRBJ1-3; D is ambiguous. Trimming took 1 base from V and 1 from J, leaving 6 bases between them. The germline gives CDR1 SGDLS, CDR2 YYNGEE. The CDR3 runs 14 residues. The CDR3 coding sequence is TGTGCCAGCAGCGTACGGGGTTCTGGAAACACCATATATTTT. Its protein product is CASSVRGSGNTIYF.

V gene TRBV2 combines with J gene TRBJ1-3; D perhaps matches TRBD1 (5 bases). Germline V gene data show CDR1 as SNHLY and CDR2 as FYNNEI. The ends were cut back, 6 bases at V and 0 bases at J, with 15 bases in the middle. There are 16 residues in the CDR3. The CDR3 DNA is TGTGCCAGCAGGCTCGACCAGACAGTCTCTGGAAACACCATATATTTT. This codes for CASRLDQTVSGNTIYF.

The gene calls are TRBV29-1 and TRBJ2-1; D is perhaps TRBD2 (5 bases). Trimming cost V 7 bases and J 2 bases, with 12 bases left between them. The germline CDR1 and CDR2 sequences are SQVTM and ANQGSEA. The CDR3 sequence is 13 residues long. The chain's CDR3 is CSGEGSAYNEQFF. The DNA of the CDR3 is TGCAGCGGCGAAGGGAGTGCCTACAATGAGCAGTTCTTC.

This rearrangement joins TRBV4-1 to TRBJ1-5; 8 bases are shared with TRBD1. The germline V gene encodes CDR1 MGHRA and CDR2 YSYEKL. The CDR3 covers 16 residues. Trimming cost V 1 base and J 7 bases; bases outside gene matches: 9. The CDR3 sequence is CASSQAWTGRYQPQHF. The DNA for the CDR3 is TGCGCCAGCAGCCAAGCCTGGACAGGGAGGTACCAGCCCCAGCATTTT.

The V call is TRBV13, the J call TRBJ1-1, with 8 bases fitting TRBD1. The germline V gene encodes CDR1 PRHDT and CDR2 FYEKMQ (reference sequence). The CDR3 contains 15 residues. J lost 0 bases, V lost 5 bases, and 5 bases had no gene match. The CDR3 region is CASSETGGLNTEAFF. In DNA, the CDR3 is TGTGCCAGCAGCGAAACAGGGGGTTTGAACACTGAAGCTTTCTTT. The full variable domain, its missing parts supplied by reference TRBV13 and TRBJ1-1, is AAGVIQSPRHLIKEKRETATLKCYPIPRHDTVYWYQQGPGQDPQFLISFYEKMQSDKGSIPDRFSAQQFSDYHSELNMSSLELGDSALYFCASSETGGLNTEAFFGQGTRLTVV.

V usage is TRBV5-1 and J usage is TRBJ2-3; D is uncertain. The ends were cut back, 0 bases at V and 0 bases at J, with 14 bases in the middle. CDR3 length equals 17 residues. Germline V gene data show CDR1 as SGHRS and CDR2 as YFSETQ. DNA for the CDR3: TGCGCCAGCAGCTTGGTTGGAAGGCAACCTAGCACAGATACGCAGTATTTT. Translation: CASSLVGRQPSTDTQYF.